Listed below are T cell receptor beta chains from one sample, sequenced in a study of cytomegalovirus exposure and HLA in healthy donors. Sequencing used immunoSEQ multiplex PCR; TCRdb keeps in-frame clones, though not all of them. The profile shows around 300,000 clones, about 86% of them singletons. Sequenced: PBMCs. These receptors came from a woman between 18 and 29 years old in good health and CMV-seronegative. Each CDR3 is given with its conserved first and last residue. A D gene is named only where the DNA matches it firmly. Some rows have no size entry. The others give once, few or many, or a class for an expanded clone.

TGTGCCAGTAGTATAGGGGGGCCACTTAGCAATCAGCCCCAGCATTTT CASSIGGPLSNQPQHF - TRBJ1-5 - TRBV19
TGTGCCAGCAGTTTCTGGAAGATTCTTCCTAGCGGACACAGCTCCTACGAGCAGTACTTC CASSFWKILPSGHSSYEQYF - TRBJ2-7 TRBD2 TRBV27
TGTGCCAGCAGCCCAAGTCCGCGGAGCCTAGCCAAAAACATTCAGTACTTC CASSPSPRSLAKNIQYF once TRBJ2-4 - TRBV11-3
TGTGCCAGCAGTTTTTTTAGCGACAAGAACAATGAGCAGTTCTTC CASSFFSDKNNEQFF - TRBJ2-1 - TRBV27
TGTGCCTGCGGACAGGGCACAGATACGCAGTATTTT CACGQGTDTQYF once TRBJ2-3 TRBD1 TRBV30
TGTGCCAGCAGCGTAGACGGGAGGGTACGAGGGACAGATACGCAGTATTTT CASSVDGRVRGTDTQYF - TRBJ2-3 TRBD2 TRBV9
TGTGCCAGCAGCTCCTCCCTCCCTAGCGGGGGGGCAGCAGATACGCAGTATTTT CASSSSLPSGGAADTQYF - TRBJ2-3 TRBD2 TRBV7-9
TGTGCCAGCAGTTTTAGGGGGTACGAGCAGTACTTC CASSFRGYEQYF once TRBJ2-7 - TRBV27
TGTGCCAGCAGCTTAGGATCAAGCGGGGGACAAGAGACCCAGTACTTC CASSLGSSGGQETQYF - TRBJ2-5 TRBD2 TRBV11-1
TGTGCCAGCGGGGCATTAGGACAGACCTATGGCTACACCTTC CASGALGQTYGYTF - TRBJ1-2 - TRBV6-1
TGTGCCAGCAGCTTAAGACAGGGAAGCCCTCGGGGTGGCTACACCTTC CASSLRQGSPRGGYTF few TRBJ1-2 TRBD1 TRBV7-8
TGTGCCAGCAGCTCAACTAGCGGGGGGGTCTACGAGCAGTACTTC CASSSTSGGVYEQYF once TRBJ2-7 TRBD2 TRBV13
TGTGCCAGTAGTATAGGGTACCCGGGAGGGAGCTACGAGCAGTACTTC CASSIGYPGGSYEQYF - TRBJ2-7 TRBD2 TRBV19